The 25 T cell receptor beta chains in this list originate from one sample, sequenced in a study of T cell clonality in common variable immunodeficiency. Only in-frame clones appear in the TCRdb table, and some are missing; sequencing was by immunoSEQ multiplex PCR. The data show tens of thousands of clones, with none appearing a single time. Findings and caveats of the study: Reportedly, TCR beta sequences from common variable immunodeficiency showed fewer deletions and N-nucleotide insertions.

The antigens for these receptors are not known. Sequenced material: peripheral blood mononuclear cells. Source of these receptors: a human donor with common variable immunodeficiency.

This clone was counted ten times or more. CDR3 amino acids: CASSGGGAWRTDTQYF. The CDR3 bases that were read are TGTGCCAGCAGTGGTGGTGGGGCTTGGCGCACAGATACG. The rearrangement uses TRBV6-1 and TRBJ2-3; maybe TRBD1 (5 bases). The read gets to within 3 residues of the CDR3 end, and the germline J gene fills in the rest. The CDR3 consists of 16 residues. Deletions cut 4 bases from V and 1 base from J, with 15 bases between. Germline V gene lookup returns CDR1 MNHNS and CDR2 SASEGT.

This clone came up many times. The read is 3 residues too short to cover the CDR3 end, so that end is filled in from the germline J gene. The chain is built from TRBV6-2 or TRBV6-3 and TRBJ2-7, with D possibly being TRBD1 or TRBD2 (5 bases each). Looked up from germline, CDR1 is MNHEY and CDR2 is SVGEGT. The CDR3 totals 15 residues. Trimming stripped 4 bases from V and 6 bases from J, with 19 bases between. CDR3 sequence: CASSSARGVFLEQYF. The sequenced part of the CDR3 DNA is TGTGCCAGCAGTTCAGCCCGAGGGGTTTTTCTCGAG.

This clone was counted many times. The read finishes 3 residues shy of the CDR3 end, and the germline J gene is used to complete it. The chain links TRBV19 to TRBJ1-2; TRBD1 might be the D (6 bases). This CDR3 region has 14 residues. Trimming left V 5 bases short and J 6 bases short, with 16 bases between. Germline CDR1 LNHDA, CDR2 SQIVND (reference sequence). CDR3 DNA, as far as it was read: TGTGCCAGTAGTCCCGGGACATTAAGGGATGGC. The encoded protein is CASSPGTLRDG. The whole CDR3 region reads CASSPGTLRDGYTF.

At least ten counts were recorded for this clone. Read sequence stops 3 residues before the CDR3 end, and the germline J gene provides the missing end. This chain uses TRBV7-2 with TRBJ2-3; D gene ambiguous. This CDR3 is 13 amino acids long. V lost 2 bases and J lost 2, with 5 bases in between. Germline V gene sequence: CDR1 SGHTA, CDR2 FQGNSA. The CDR3 bases that were read are TGTGCCAGCAGCTTACAGGTCACAGATACG. Translating it yields CASSLQVTDT. The CDR3 in its entirety is CASSLQVTDTQYF.

Ten or more counts support this clone. The read finishes 3 residues shy of the CDR3 end, and the germline J gene is used to complete it. This chain uses TRBV20-1 with TRBJ1-2; 8 nucleotides match TRBD1. Germline trimming cut 3 bases from V and 4 bases from J; bases unmatched to any gene: 7. CDR1 and CDR2 from the germline V gene are DFQATT and SNEGSKA (reference sequence). The length of the CDR3 is 14 residues. The sequenced CDR3 bases are TGCAGTGCTAGCACAGGGGGTTATGGCTATGGC. Amino acids: CSASTGGYGYG. The whole CDR3 region reads CSASTGGYGYGYTF.

This clone came up many times. The CDR3 region is CAWSVLRGQPAYEQYF. Partial CDR3 DNA: TGTGCCTGGAGTGTACTGAGAGGACAGCCTGCATACGAG. The chain carries TRBV30 and TRBJ2-7; a possible D gene is TRBD1 (6 bases). The read falls 3 residues short of the CDR3 end, and the missing part is taken from the germline J gene. Germline loops: CDR1 GTSNPN, CDR2 SVGIG (reference sequence). The CDR3 runs 16 residues. Trimming took 0 bases from V and 4 from J, leaving 19 bases between them.

This clone was seen only a few times. The read comes to an end 3 residues before the CDR3 does, leaving the germline J gene to fill in the end. The chain uses TRBV2 and TRBJ1-5, with D possibly TRBD1 on 6 matching bases. The V end lost 7 bases, the J end lost 7 bases, and 23 bases lay between the germline ends. The germline V gene encodes CDR1 SNHLY and CDR2 FYNNEI. The length of the CDR3 is 16 residues. The CDR3 bases that were read are TGTGCCAGCACACCGAGGTACAGGGATTTGAAGCAGCCC. It encodes CASTPRYRDLKQP. The whole CDR3 sequence reads CASTPRYRDLKQPQHF.

This clone was picked up many times. The read ends 3 residues before the CDR3 terminus; that terminus is restored from the germline J gene. This rearrangement joins TRBV6-2 or TRBV6-3 to TRBJ2-1; D not certain. Germline CDR1 and CDR2: MNHEY and SVGEGT. This CDR3 has 16 amino acids. The V and J ends lost 0 bases and 8 bases respectively, with 17 bases between them. The CDR3 here is CASSYSIQDWFDEQFF. CDR3 bases read: TGTGCCAGCAGTTACTCAATCCAAGACTGGTTCGATGAG.

This clone was found many times. The read falls 3 residues short of the CDR3 end, and the missing part is taken from the germline J gene. The gene calls are TRBV19 and TRBJ1-6; no clear D gene. V was trimmed by 9 bases and J by 6 bases, leaving 15 bases between them. In germline, CDR1 is LNHDA, CDR2 SQIVND (reference sequence). CDR3 length equals 14 residues. The CDR3 is CASRSGLSNSPLHF. Partial CDR3 DNA: TGTGCCAGCCGTTCCGGTCTCTCTAATTCACCC.

This clone has at least ten counts. The read falls 3 residues short of the CDR3 end, and the missing part is taken from the germline J gene. This chain links TRBV5-1 with TRBJ2-3, with D tentatively TRBD1 (6 bases). The CDR3 consists of 18 residues. The V gene lost 4 bases and the J gene lost 4 bases, with 25 bases spanning the gap. Germline CDR1 SGHRS, CDR2 YFSETQ. The sequenced part of the CDR3 DNA is TGCGCCAGCAGCCAGACTACCGGGACACTTAGCCCCCCAGATACG. Amino acids: CASSQTTGTLSPPDT. The whole CDR3 protein reads CASSQTTGTLSPPDTQYF.

This clone has at least ten counts. The read falls 3 residues short of the CDR3 end, and the missing part is taken from the germline J gene. The V call is TRBV2, the J call TRBJ2-7, with 9 positions matching TRBD1. Germline loops: CDR1 SNHLY, CDR2 FYNNEI. The CDR3 covers 14 residues. V was pared by 5 bases and J by 6 bases, with 8 bases of the junction left unmatched. CDR3 residues: CASSKGTGRGEQYF. The part of the CDR3 DNA that was read is TGTGCCAGCAGTAAGGGGACAGGGAGAGGCGAG.

This clone came up many times. The read falls 3 residues short of the CDR3 end, and the missing part is taken from the germline J gene. The rearrangement uses TRBV2 and TRBJ2-7; 9 positions agree with TRBD1. The J segment lost 2 bases and the V segment lost 8 bases, leaving 7 bases of the junction unmatched. The CDR3 consists of 14 residues. The germline V gene encodes CDR1 SNHLY and CDR2 FYNNEI. Here the CDR3 reads CASGTGQGTYEQYF. Partial CDR3 DNA: TGTGCCAGCGGGACAGGACAGGGGACCTACGAG.

This clone appeared many times. With the read ending 3 residues before the CDR3 end, the germline J gene is used to fill in that end. The J gene is TRBJ2-7, the V gene TRBV6-2 or TRBV6-3; 10 positions match TRBD2. Germline-derived CDR1 and CDR2 are MNHEY and SVGEGT. V lost 9 bases to trimming and J lost 3 bases; unmatched junction nucleotides: 11. The CDR3 is 15 residues long. The DNA read from the CDR3 is TGTGCCAGTATGGGAACTAGCGGGGTCCGCTACGAG. Its translation: CASMGTSGVRYE. The full CDR3 reads CASMGTSGVRYEQYF.

Ten or more counts support this clone. The DNA ends 3 residues before the CDR3 does, and the rest of the CDR3 is filled in from the germline J gene. The chain uses TRBV19 and TRBJ2-1; possibly TRBD2 for D (7 bases). This CDR3 spans 15 amino acids. V was trimmed by 3 bases and J by 5 bases, leaving 14 bases between them. Germline V gene sequence: CDR1 LNHDA, CDR2 SQIVND (reference sequence). CDR3 sequence reads: CASSILGGPDNEQFF. The sequenced part of the CDR3 DNA is TGTGCCAGTAGTATCCTCGGGGGGCCCGACAATGAG.

This clone was found many times. Read coverage stops 3 residues before the CDR3 terminus; the germline J gene supplies the remainder. The chain is built from TRBV19 and TRBJ1-1; no firm D call. The CDR3 covers 16 residues. Germline assignment: CDR1 LNHDA and CDR2 SQIVND (reference sequence). V lost 3 bases and J 4 bases, leaving 18 bases between the germline ends. Incomplete CDR3 DNA: TGTGCCAGTAGTATCCACCCTATCCCGACATCCACTGAA. Protein: CASSIHPIPTSTE. The whole CDR3 is CASSIHPIPTSTEAFF.

This clone came up many times. The read ends 3 residues before the CDR3 terminus; that terminus is restored from the germline J gene. This chain joins TRBV7-2 and TRBJ2-1; 7 bases agree with TRBD2. The length of the CDR3 is 15 residues. The V gene end was trimmed by 5 bases and the J gene end by 5 bases; junction bases not matched to a gene: 9. Germline V gene sequence: CDR1 SGHTA, CDR2 FQGNSA. The CDR3 sequence: CASSPQRGSNNEQFF. CDR3 DNA (partial): TGTGCCAGCAGCCCTCAGCGGGGATCTAACAATGAG.

This clone was counted many times. The read halts 3 residues ahead of the CDR3 end, with the missing end drawn from the germline J gene. The chain combines TRBV30 with TRBJ1-4; TRBD1 aligns across 8 bases. V shed 5 bases and J 3 bases; nucleotides not matched to a gene: 5. The germline V gene encodes CDR1 GTSNPN and CDR2 SVGIG (reference sequence). The CDR3 contains 14 residues. CDR3 DNA (partial): TGTGCCTGGGGCAAGACAGGGGCTAATGAAAAA. This translates into CAWGKTGANEK. In full, the CDR3 reads CAWGKTGANEKLFF.

This clone was found many times. The CDR3 end falls 3 residues outside the read, so it is completed with the germline J gene. The chain recombines TRBV2 with TRBJ2-5; 8 nucleotides line up with TRBD1. V gave up 10 bases and J gave up 5 bases; unmatched junction bases: 9. In germline, CDR1 is SNHLY, CDR2 FYNNEI. This CDR3 is 13 amino acids long. The CDR3 protein is CATGDRRWETQYF. The CDR3 DNA, read in part, is TGTGCCACCGGGGACAGGCGGTGGGAGACC.

This clone came up many times. The read ends 3 residues shy of where the CDR3 ends; the end is completed using the germline J gene. J is TRBJ1-1 and V is TRBV29-1, with D maybe TRBD1 (5 bases). Germline V CDR1 and CDR2: SQVTM, ANQGSEA. The CDR3 has 14 residues. Trimming stripped 6 bases from V and 5 bases from J, with 19 bases between. The part of the CDR3 DNA that was read is TGCAGCGTCTTTTCTGGACACCATGGAACTGAA. It encodes CSVFSGHHGTE. The CDR3, in full, reads CSVFSGHHGTEAFF.

This clone was detected ten times or more. CDR3: CASSSTVDTQYF. The CDR3 bases that were read are TGTGCCAGCAGCAGCACTGTAGATACG. The V gene is TRBV7-6, the J gene TRBJ2-3, with D unclear. The read terminates 3 residues ahead of where the CDR3 ends, so the germline J gene completes it. The CDR3 has 12 residues. V dropped 5 bases and J dropped 5 bases, with 8 bases sitting between them. Germline V gene sequence: CDR1 SGHVS, CDR2 FNYEAQ.

Ten or more counts support this clone. The read terminates 3 residues ahead of where the CDR3 ends, so the germline J gene completes it. The genes are TRBV19 and TRBJ2-1, with no clear D. V was pared by 1 base and J by 3 bases, with 7 bases between. This CDR3 is 14 amino acids long. The germline gives CDR1 LNHDA, CDR2 SQIVND (reference sequence). This CDR3 is CASSIGAYYNEQFF. The CDR3 bases that were read are TGTGCCAGTAGTATAGGAGCGTACTACAATGAG.

This clone has more than one count but fewer than ten. The CDR3 extends 3 residues past the end of the read, so its final part is completed from the germline J gene. This chain links TRBV6-2 or TRBV6-3 with TRBJ1-5; no firm D call. The V gene lost 2 bases and the J gene lost 1 base, with 6 bases spanning the gap. CDR3 length: 14 amino acids. Looked up from germline, CDR1 is MNHEY and CDR2 is SVGEGT. Partial CDR3 DNA: TGTGCCAGCAGTTACGATGCGAGCAATCAGCCC. Protein: CASSYDASNQP. Given in full, the CDR3 is CASSYDASNQPQHF.

In its sample, this clone was seen many times. Read data end 3 residues before the CDR3 end; the end is taken from the germline J gene. The rearrangement links TRBV7-2 to TRBJ2-1, with TRBD2 matching over 11 bases. This CDR3 contains 17 residues. V lost 0 bases to trimming and J lost 3 bases; unmatched junction nucleotides: 4. Per germline, CDR1 SGHTA and CDR2 FQGNSA. CDR3 amino acids: CASSLASSGGLYNEQFF. CDR3 DNA, as far as it was read: TGTGCCAGCAGCTTAGCTTCTAGCGGGGGGCTCTACAATGAG.

This clone has ten or more counts. The missing CDR3 end, 3 residues past where the read stops, is filled in from the germline J gene. The chain uses TRBV19 and TRBJ1-1, with TRBD1 matching 8 bases. Germline values: CDR1 LNHDA, CDR2 SQIVND (reference sequence). This CDR3 has 13 amino acids. Trimming removed 6 bases from V and 3 bases from J; junction bases left unmatched: 3. CDR3 sequence reads: CASRLTGDTEAFF. Incomplete CDR3 DNA: TGTGCCAGTAGGCTGACAGGGGACACTGAA. The entire variable domain, with the rest obtained from reference TRBV19 and TRBJ1-1, is as follows: DGGITQSPKYLFRKEGQNVTLSCEQNLNHDAMYWYRQDPGQGLRLIYYSQIVNDFQKGDIAEGYSVSREKKESFPLTVTSAQKNPTAFYLCASRLTGDTEAFFGQGTRLTVV.

As regards this clone: The read ends 3 residues shy of where the CDR3 ends; the end is completed using the germline J gene. The chain couples TRBV11-3 to TRBJ2-1; no definite D call. From germline, CDR1 is SGHNT and CDR2 YENEEA. The CDR3 spans 13 residues. V dropped 1 base and J dropped 4 bases, with 5 bases sitting between them. Here the CDR3 reads CASSLGYYNEQFF. CDR3 bases read: TGTGCCAGCAGCTTAGGCTATTACAATGAG.